The clone carrying this TCR beta chain was seen more than once but under ten times. Its antigen is not identified. This sample was taken from a study of T-cell reconstitution after alpha-beta-depleted transplantation in children. Germline V gene data show CDR1 as SEHNR and CDR2 as FQNEAQ (reference sequence). The length of the CDR3 is 16 residues. V dropped 6 bases and J dropped 4 bases, with 21 bases sitting between them. General observations from the study: TCRbeta diversity was high at day 60 in some patients (a result of surviving recipient T cells and thymic progenitors). Several hundred expanded graft clones reportedly supplied alpha-beta T cells about two months after transplant.

TCRbeta library construction was performed incorporating unique molecular identifiers. TCRdb re-analysed the PCR reads in MiXCR, keeping a single row per CDR3 protein. Among just under 250,000 distinct CDR3 sequences, roughly a quarter were seen once, and the ten largest hold less than 3.5%. The gene calls are TRBV7-9 and TRBJ1-1, with D uncertain. The sequence derives from a girl aged 2-10 years with Fanconi anemia, due to receive a stem cell transplant. The starting material was PBMCs, obtained before TCRalphabeta/CD19-depleted stem cell transplant. CDR3 DNA: TGTGCCAGCAGTCTAGTAGCCGGGCTGTTCGCCACTGAAGCTTTCTTT. Its translation is CASSLVAGLFATEAFF.